Each of the 2 T cell receptor beta chains below was sequenced from the same sample in a study of OX40 agonist ivuxolimab in advanced cancers. Sequencing was performed with immunoSEQ multiplex PCR; in TCRdb, only in-frame clones are kept and a portion is missing. The data contain roughly 80,000 clones, about 94% of them singletons. The input for sequencing was CD4+ or CD8+ T cells sorted from blood, taken in a trial of the OX40 agonist ivuxolimab. The receptors derive from an adult with an advanced solid tumor such as melanoma, head and neck, liver or kidney cancer.

J is TRBJ2-6 and V is TRBV27; 7 nucleotides match TRBD1. The CDR3 sequence is 15 residues long. Germline lookup yields CDR1 MNHEY and CDR2 SMNVEV (reference sequence). The J segment lost 0 bases and the V segment lost 5 bases, leaving 1 base of the junction unmatched. CDR3 bases: TGTGCCAGCAGTCGGACAGGCTCTGGGGCCAACGTCCTGACTTTC. Its translation is CASSRTGSGANVLTF.

J is TRBJ2-7 and V is TRBV7-9; 9 bases are a match to TRBD1. Germline lookup yields CDR1 SEHNR and CDR2 FQNEAQ (reference sequence). J gave up 5 bases and V 5 bases, and 4 bases lay outside the gene matches. The CDR3 has 13 residues. The CDR3 region has the DNA TGTGCCAGCAGCCGGACAGGGGAAGACGAGCAGTACTTC. Translating gives CASSRTGEDEQYF. The full variable domain, in which reference TRBV7-9 and TRBJ2-7 provide the parts outside the CDR3, is DTGVSQNPRHKITKRGQNVTFRCDPISEHNRLYWYRQTLGQGPEFLTYFQNEAQLEKSRLLSDRFSAERPKGSFSTLEIQRTEQGDSAMYLCASSRTGEDEQYFGPGTRLTVT.